Detailed here is one T cell receptor (beta chain). Its antigen is unknown. With random hexamers, 0.5 to 1 ug RNA was reverse transcribed. The amplification used immunoSEQ multiplex PCR on TCR beta CDR3; it spanned 54 Vbeta and 13 Jbeta. TCRdb re-derived calls from the immunoSEQ multiplex PCR reads in MiXCR, one entry per CDR3 protein. Here the sample spans 170,000 or so distinct CDR3 sequences, over 85% being singletons. Germline values: CDR1 LNHDA, CDR2 SQIVND (reference sequence). Trimming stripped 6 bases from V and 0 bases from J, with 13 bases between. This CDR3 has 15 residues. The entry originates in a study of CD8 T cells in Susac syndrome. Study-wide results and limits: The authors acknowledged that their TCR sequencing and HLA analysis involved a relatively small number of individuals.

Sequencing of TCR beta drew on CD8+ and CD4+ T cells from blood. Bulk CD8+ and CD4+ cells came from magnetic negative isolation; CD8+ TEMRA by FACS. The chain uses TRBV19 and TRBJ2-3; TRBD2 is a possible D gene (6 bases). Sequenced material: CD4+ T cells from PBMCs. This TCR was recovered from a human donor with multiple sclerosis. The CDR3 reads CASRSPGGSTDTQYF. For the CDR3, the DNA is TGTGCCAGTAGATCACCCGGGGGAAGCACAGATACGCAGTATTTT.